This T cell receptor (beta chain) originates from a study of cytomegalovirus exposure and HLA in healthy donors. CDR1 is SGHTA and CDR2 is FQGNSA in the germline V gene. The ends lost 5 bases at V and 8 bases at J; junction bases unmatched: 14. The CDR3 runs 15 residues. Study-wide results and caveats: It was reportedly the case that the classifier diagnosed cytomegalovirus status with high specificity and sensitivity. A later analysis appeared to link common viral pathogens to several of the most significant clusters. The listing of 150 to 200 TCR beta chains classed them as cytomegalovirus-associated.

Details on this clone: Its target is not known.

Primers: 60 Vbeta forward and 13 Jbeta reverse. Only in-frame clones appear in the TCRdb table, and some are missing; sequencing was by immunoSEQ multiplex PCR. The sample consists of about 180,000 clones, around 82% of them appearing once. Material: PBMCs. J is TRBJ1-2 and V is TRBV7-2; TRBD1 aligns across 7 bases. The TCR originated in a man aged 60 to 69 in good health and CMV-seronegative. The CDR3 loop is CASSTRQGTSSGYTF. CDR3 in DNA: TGTGCCAGCAGCACAAGACAGGGCACTTCGTCCGGCTACACCTTC.